This T cell receptor beta chain was recorded in a study of CD8 T cells in Susac syndrome. In regard to this clonotype: The antigen remains unidentified.

It was negative isolation that provided the CD8+ and CD4+ T cells, whereas TEMRA cells were enriched by FACS. Findings of the study overall: Acknowledgment was made by the study that its TCR sequencing and HLA analysis involved a relatively small number of individuals.

The CDR3 length is 12 residues. Germline CDR1 LNHNV, CDR2 YYDKDF (reference sequence). V lost 0 bases and J lost 4, with 4 bases in between. RNA was extracted with the RNeasy kit, and a quantity of about 0.45 to 1 ug was reverse transcribed using random hexamers. The authors amplified TCR beta CDR3 across 54 Vbeta and 13 Jbeta using immunoSEQ multiplex PCR. A single record per CDR3 protein comes from TCRdb applying MiXCR to the immunoSEQ multiplex PCR reads. This sample has 100,000 to 150,000 distinct CDR3 sequences, with around 95% found just once. The sequencing input was CD4+ T cells from PBMCs. This chain joins TRBV15 and TRBJ2-7; D call uncertain. The clonotype comes from a human donor in good health. CDR3 bases: TGTGCCACCAGCAGAGATATTTACGAGCAGTACTTC. It specifies CATSRDIYEQYF.